This paragraph reports one T cell receptor beta chain. A multiplex PCR was run with 60 Vbeta primers and 13 Jbeta primers. This table comes from immunoSEQ multiplex PCR, and its TCRdb copy is limited to in-frame clones, with some not included. The sample lists almost 95,000 clones, over 60% occurring once. This specimen belongs to a study of cytomegalovirus exposure and HLA in healthy donors. V dropped 2 bases and J dropped 1; count of bases not matched to a gene: 4. CDR1 and CDR2 (germline): SGHAT, FQNNGV. The CDR3 loop spans 16 amino acids. The sample comprised PBMCs. The V gene is TRBV11-2, the J gene TRBJ2-7, with 11 bases aligning to TRBD1. The receptor's source is a man aged 25 to 40 in good health and CMV-seronegative. The CDR3 DNA sequence: TGTGCCAGCAGCTTACAGGGACAGGGGGGATCCTACGAGCAGTACTTC. Protein: CASSLQGQGGSYEQYF.